The T cell receptor beta chain under discussion was sequenced for a study of blood T cell repertoires in COVID-19. Study as a whole: The cDNA or gDNA used as material had been derived from T cells, B-cell-depleted T cells, or PBMCs.

As processed by the authors: Reference gene primer amplification yielded estimated nucleated cell counts. Sequencing was performed with immunoSEQ multiplex PCR; in TCRdb, only in-frame clones are kept and a portion is missing. The DNA was the basis for D and trimming; V, J and clone size are from that table. The sample carries 150,000 to 200,000 clones, approximately 81% recorded once. Germline V gene lookup returns CDR1 SNHLY and CDR2 FYNNEI. The CDR3 sequence is 16 residues long. Trimming removed 7 bases from V and 2 bases from J, with 18 bases in between. The chain has TRBV2 and TRBJ1-5; D may be TRBD1 (6 bases). This receptor was identified in an elderly woman with active or convalescent COVID-19. Sequencing was performed on peripheral blood. Here the CDR3 DNA reads TGTGCCAGCACCTGGAGGTTGGCAGGGGGCAATCAGCCCCAGCATTTT. It translates to CASTWRLAGGNQPQHF.